This is a list of T cell receptor beta chains from one sample in a study of T cells in localized non-small cell lung cancer. The data were produced by immunoSEQ multiplex PCR, yet TCRdb's version contains in-frame clones alone and is incomplete. The sample lists roughly 27,000 clones, around 91% seen once, with 0.9% to 1.2% in the top ten. Source: peripheral blood, taken before any cancer treatment. Every receptor here comes from a woman aged 40-69 years with stage I lung adenocarcinoma. The CDR3 runs from the conserved cysteine through the conserved F or W.

TRBV9	CASSVAPQGRTEAFF
TRBV6-5	CASSLGTSLYEQYF
TRBV19	CASSRQGAGSNQPQHF
TRBV5-1	CASSLAIGTVGDEQFF
TRBV5-6	CASSLELAPNTEAFF
TRBV10-2	CASSVGESNSPLHF
TRBV4-3	CASSQDLDLQETQYF
TRBV11-2	CATLTGSYTGELFF
TRBV11-3	CASSQRESSTDTQYF
TRBV19	CASSIRGTNTGELFF
TRBV29-1	CSVVPGSYEQYF
TRBV4-3	CASSQGGARRETQYF
TRBV28	CASSWGTGGNEQFF
TRBV6-6	CASGKQGSNQPQHF
TRBV7-9	CASSLVSGSSYEQYF
TRBV19	CASSISRNTGELFF
TRBV7-7	CASSHGTSGHNEQFF
TRBV12-2	CASRLPGLATYEQYF
TRBV5-4	CASSPPGQATDTQYF